This T cell receptor (beta chain) was sequenced for a study of Graves' ophthalmopathy and Graves' hyperthyroidism. At the level of the study: Researchers classed hyperthyroidism as stable given no ophthalmopathy within 18 months of follow-up. Study-level points and caveats: Blood also harbored most expanded thyroid clonotypes above 0.001 frequency.

This clonotype was observed once. Its antigen is unidentified. TCR beta CDR3 amplification used RNA transcripts. The workflow started with a first-round RT-PCR run with HTBI primers and then moved on to a second-round multiplex PCR. TCRdb used MiXCR to reprocess the multiplex PCR reads, holding one entry per CDR3 protein. The repertoire holds around 1.1 million distinct CDR3 sequences, with about two fifths as singletons. Patients were excluded if they had other autoimmune diseases or uncontrolled infections, and likewise if pregnancy or lactation applied. Orbital computed tomography, together with clinical symptoms, serum thyroxine, TRAb and thyroid ultrasound, was used for diagnosis. CDR1 is SGHRS, CDR2 YFSETQ, per germline. This CDR3 comprises 16 residues. V was trimmed by 4 bases and J by 0 bases, leaving 13 bases between them.

The chain recombines TRBV5-1 with TRBJ2-2; no clear D gene. Specimen: peripheral blood or thyroid tissue (not recorded which). The clonotype originates from an adult man with Graves' hyperthyroidism. The DNA of the CDR3 is TGCGCCAGCAGCCGAAGTCCGAATACGAACACCGGGGAGCTGTTTTTT. This translates into CASSRSPNTNTGELFF.